This T cell receptor beta chain was identified during a study of blood T cell repertoires in COVID-19. Looking at the study overall: Sources were T cells, B-cell-depleted T cells, or PBMCs; the material itself was cDNA or gDNA.

CDR3 length equals 14 residues. Germline CDR1 is SNHLY and CDR2 is FYNNEI. Trimming cost V 6 bases and J 5 bases, with 16 bases left between them. The repertoire was sequenced with immunoSEQ multiplex PCR; TCRdb's copy has only in-frame clones and lacks some. The profile shows 170,000 or so clones, almost 85% of them singletons. The specimen sequenced was peripheral blood. The gene calls are TRBV2 and TRBJ1-2; possibly TRBD1 for D (6 bases). This receptor was obtained from a man between 18 and 29 years old with active or convalescent COVID-19. CDR3 region: CASRPGHTIYGYTF. The DNA for the CDR3 is TGTGCCAGCAGACCGGGACATACTATTTATGGCTACACCTTC.